This T cell receptor beta chain was documented in a study of cytomegalovirus exposure and HLA in healthy donors. The assay was immunoSEQ multiplex PCR, and TCRdb's table has in-frame clones only and misses some. The sample contains roughly 190,000 clones, roughly 86% of which appear only once. In regard to this clone: Its antigen is currently unknown.

Study-wide results and limits: Whilst most TCR sequences proved rare, a subset of public TCRs occurred across many donors.

The V gene's germline CDR1 is LNHDA and CDR2 SQIVND (reference sequence). The CDR3 spans 14 residues. Deletions cut 9 bases from V and 12 bases from J, with 23 bases between. Sequenced sample: PBMCs. The chain employs TRBV19 and TRBJ1-4, with D possibly being TRBD1 (5 bases). This sequence was found in a man younger than 40 in good health and CMV-seropositive. CDR3 in amino acids: CASTATVPMGELFF. In nucleotides, the CDR3 is TGTGCCAGCACCGCGACAGTCCCCATGGGGGAACTGTTTTTT.